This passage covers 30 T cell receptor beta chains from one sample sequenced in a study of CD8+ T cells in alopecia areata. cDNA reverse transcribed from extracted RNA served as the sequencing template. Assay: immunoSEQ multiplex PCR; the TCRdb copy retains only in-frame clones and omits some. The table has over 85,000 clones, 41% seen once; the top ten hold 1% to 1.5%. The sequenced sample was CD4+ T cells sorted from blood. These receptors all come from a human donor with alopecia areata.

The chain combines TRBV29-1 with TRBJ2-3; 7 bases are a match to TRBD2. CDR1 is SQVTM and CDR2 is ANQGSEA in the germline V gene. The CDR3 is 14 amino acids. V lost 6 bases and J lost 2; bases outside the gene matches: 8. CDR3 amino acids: CSVLAETDTDTQYF. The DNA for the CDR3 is TGCAGCGTCCTAGCGGAGACGGACACAGATACGCAGTATTTT.

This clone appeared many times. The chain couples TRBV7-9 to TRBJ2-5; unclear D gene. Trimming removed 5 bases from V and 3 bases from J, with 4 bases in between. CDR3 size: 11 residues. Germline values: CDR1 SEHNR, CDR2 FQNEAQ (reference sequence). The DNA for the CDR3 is TGTGCCAGCAGCGTCGAAGAGACCCAGTACTTC. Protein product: CASSVEETQYF.

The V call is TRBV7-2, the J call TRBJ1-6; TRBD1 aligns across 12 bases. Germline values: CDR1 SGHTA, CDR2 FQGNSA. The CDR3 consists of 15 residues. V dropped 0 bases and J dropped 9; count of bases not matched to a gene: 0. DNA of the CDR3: TGTGCCAGCAGCTTAGCGGGACAGGGGGCTTCACCCCTCCACTTT. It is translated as CASSLAGQGASPLHF.

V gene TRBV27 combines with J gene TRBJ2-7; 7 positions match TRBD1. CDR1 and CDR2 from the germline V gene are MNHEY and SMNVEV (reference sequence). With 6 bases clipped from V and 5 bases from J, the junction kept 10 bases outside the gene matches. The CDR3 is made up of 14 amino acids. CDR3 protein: CASRSPGQLNEQYF. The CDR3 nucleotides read TGTGCCAGCAGATCTCCGGGACAGCTCAACGAGCAGTACTTC.

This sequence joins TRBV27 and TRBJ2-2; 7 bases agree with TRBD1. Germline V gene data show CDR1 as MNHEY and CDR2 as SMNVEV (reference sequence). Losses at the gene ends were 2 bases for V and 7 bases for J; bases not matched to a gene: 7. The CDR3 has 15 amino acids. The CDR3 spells CASSLLGTVNGELFF. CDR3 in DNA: TGTGCCAGCAGTTTACTAGGGACAGTTAACGGGGAGCTGTTTTTT.

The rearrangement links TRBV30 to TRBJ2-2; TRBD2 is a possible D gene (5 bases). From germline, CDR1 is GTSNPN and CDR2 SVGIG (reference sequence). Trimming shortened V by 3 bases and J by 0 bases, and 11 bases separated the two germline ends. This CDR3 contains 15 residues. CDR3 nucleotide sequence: TGTGCCTGGAGAACTAAGGGAGCGAACACCGGGGAGCTGTTTTTT. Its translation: CAWRTKGANTGELFF.

The CDR3 sequence: CAIMGQGLRETQYF. The DNA for the CDR3 is TGTGCCATCATGGGACAGGGTCTCCGAGAGACCCAGTACTTC. The rearrangement uses TRBV10-3 and TRBJ2-5; 9 bases align to TRBD1. V lost 7 bases to trimming and J lost 4 bases; unmatched junction nucleotides: 7. Per germline, CDR1 ENHRY and CDR2 SYGVKD. The CDR3 contains 14 residues.

The CDR3 sequence: CASSVSGGGNTGELFF. CDR3 sequence (DNA): TGTGCCAGCAGCGTATCCGGGGGAGGGAACACCGGGGAGCTGTTTTTT. The chain employs TRBV9 and TRBJ2-2; D is possibly TRBD2 (6 bases). Trimming removed 1 base at V and 1 base at J, with 11 bases between. Germline CDR1 SGDLS, CDR2 YYNGEE. CDR3 length: 16 amino acids.

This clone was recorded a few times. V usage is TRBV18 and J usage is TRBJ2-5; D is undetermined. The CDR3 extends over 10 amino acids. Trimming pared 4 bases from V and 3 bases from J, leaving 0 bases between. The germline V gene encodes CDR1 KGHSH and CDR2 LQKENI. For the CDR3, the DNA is TGTGCCAGCTCACAAGAGACCCAGTACTTC. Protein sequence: CASSQETQYF.

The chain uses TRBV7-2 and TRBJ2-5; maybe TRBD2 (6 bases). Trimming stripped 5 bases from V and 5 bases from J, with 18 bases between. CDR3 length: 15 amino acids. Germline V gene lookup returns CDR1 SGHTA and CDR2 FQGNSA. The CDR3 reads CASSSTGVAGETQYF. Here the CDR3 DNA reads TGTGCCAGCAGCAGCACGGGAGTCGCTGGGGAGACCCAGTACTTC.

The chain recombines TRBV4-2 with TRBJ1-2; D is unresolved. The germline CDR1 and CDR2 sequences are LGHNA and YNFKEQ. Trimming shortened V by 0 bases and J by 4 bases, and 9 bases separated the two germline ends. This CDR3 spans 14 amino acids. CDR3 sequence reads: CASSQDRRSYGYTF. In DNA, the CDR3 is TGTGCCAGCAGCCAAGATAGGCGGAGCTATGGCTACACCTTC.

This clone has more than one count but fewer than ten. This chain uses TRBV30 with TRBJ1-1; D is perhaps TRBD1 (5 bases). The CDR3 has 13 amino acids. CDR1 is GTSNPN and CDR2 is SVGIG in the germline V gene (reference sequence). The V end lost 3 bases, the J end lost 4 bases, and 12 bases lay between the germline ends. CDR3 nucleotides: TGTGCCTGGAGCCGTGGAAGGGGCACTGAAGCTTTCTTT. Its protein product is CAWSRGRGTEAFF.

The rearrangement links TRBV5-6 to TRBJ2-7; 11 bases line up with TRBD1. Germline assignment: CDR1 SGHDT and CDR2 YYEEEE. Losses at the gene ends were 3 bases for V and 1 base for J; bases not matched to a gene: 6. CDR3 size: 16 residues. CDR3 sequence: CASSSYGTGGSYEQYF. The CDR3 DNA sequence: TGTGCCAGCAGCTCGTACGGGACAGGGGGGTCCTACGAGCAGTACTTC.

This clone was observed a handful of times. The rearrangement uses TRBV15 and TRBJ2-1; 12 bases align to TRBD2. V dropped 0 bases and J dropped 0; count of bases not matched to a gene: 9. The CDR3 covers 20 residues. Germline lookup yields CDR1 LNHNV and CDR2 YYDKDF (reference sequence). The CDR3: CATSRDVGLAGPNSYNEQFF. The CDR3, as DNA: TGTGCCACCAGCAGAGATGTCGGACTAGCGGGACCCAACTCCTACAATGAGCAGTTCTTC.

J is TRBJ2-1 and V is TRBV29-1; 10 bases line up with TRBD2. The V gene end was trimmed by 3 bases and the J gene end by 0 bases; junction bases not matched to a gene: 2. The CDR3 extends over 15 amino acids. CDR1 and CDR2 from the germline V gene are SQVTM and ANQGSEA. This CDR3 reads CSVDASGSSYNEQFF. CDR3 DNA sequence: TGCAGCGTTGATGCTAGCGGGAGCTCCTACAATGAGCAGTTCTTC.

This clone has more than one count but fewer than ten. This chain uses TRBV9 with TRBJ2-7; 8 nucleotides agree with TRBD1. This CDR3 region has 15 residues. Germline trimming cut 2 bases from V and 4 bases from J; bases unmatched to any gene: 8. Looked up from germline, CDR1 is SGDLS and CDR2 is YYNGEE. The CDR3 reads CASSVGQGFSYEQYF. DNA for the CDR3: TGTGCCAGCAGCGTCGGACAGGGTTTCTCTTACGAGCAGTACTTC.

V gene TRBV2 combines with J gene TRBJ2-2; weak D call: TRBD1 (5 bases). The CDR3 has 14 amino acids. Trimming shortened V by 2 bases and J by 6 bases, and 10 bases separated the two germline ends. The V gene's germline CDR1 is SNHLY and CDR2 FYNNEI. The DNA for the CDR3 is TGTGCCAGCAGTGAAATAGGGGTATCCGGGGAGCTGTTTTTT. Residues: CASSEIGVSGELFF.

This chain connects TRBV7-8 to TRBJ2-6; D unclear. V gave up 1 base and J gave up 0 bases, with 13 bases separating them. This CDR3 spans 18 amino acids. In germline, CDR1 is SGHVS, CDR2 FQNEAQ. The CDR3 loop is CASSLGPFTGSGANVLTF. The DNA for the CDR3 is TGTGCCAGCAGCTTAGGCCCATTTACGGGCTCTGGGGCCAACGTCCTGACTTTC.

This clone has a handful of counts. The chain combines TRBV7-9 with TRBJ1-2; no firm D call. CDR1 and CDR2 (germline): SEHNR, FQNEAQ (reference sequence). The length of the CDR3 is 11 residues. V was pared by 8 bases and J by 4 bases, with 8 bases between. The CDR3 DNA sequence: TGTGCCAGCGAACGGTCCTATGGCTACACCTTC. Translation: CASERSYGYTF.

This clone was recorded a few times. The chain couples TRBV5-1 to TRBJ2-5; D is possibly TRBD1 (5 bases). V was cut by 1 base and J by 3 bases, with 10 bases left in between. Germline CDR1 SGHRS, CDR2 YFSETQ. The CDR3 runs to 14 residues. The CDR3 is CASSLFAREETQYF. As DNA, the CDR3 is TGCGCCAGCAGCTTGTTTGCCAGGGAAGAGACCCAGTACTTC.

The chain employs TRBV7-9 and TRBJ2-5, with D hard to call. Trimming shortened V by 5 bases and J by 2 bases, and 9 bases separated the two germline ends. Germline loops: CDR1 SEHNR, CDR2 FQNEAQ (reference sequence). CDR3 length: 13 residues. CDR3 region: CASSLGSQETQYF. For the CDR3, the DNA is TGTGCCAGCAGCCTTGGCAGTCAAGAGACCCAGTACTTC.

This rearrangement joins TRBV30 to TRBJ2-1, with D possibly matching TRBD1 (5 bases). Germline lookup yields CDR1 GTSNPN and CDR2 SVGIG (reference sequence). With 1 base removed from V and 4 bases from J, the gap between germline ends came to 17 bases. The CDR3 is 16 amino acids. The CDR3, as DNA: TGTGCCTGGAGTGGTGGGCCCAGGGCAGGTTACAATGAGCAGTTCTTC. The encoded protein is CAWSGGPRAGYNEQFF. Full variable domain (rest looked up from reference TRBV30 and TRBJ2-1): SQTIHQWPATLVQPVGSPLSLECTVEGTSNPNLYWYRQAAGRGLQLLFYSVGIGQISSEVPQNLSASRPQDRQFILSSKKLLLSDSGFYLCAWSGGPRAGYNEQFFGPGTRLTVL.

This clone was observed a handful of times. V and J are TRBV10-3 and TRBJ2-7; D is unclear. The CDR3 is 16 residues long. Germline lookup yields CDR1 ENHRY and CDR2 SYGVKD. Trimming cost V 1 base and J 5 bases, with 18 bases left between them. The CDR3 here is CAISELGPLPPHEQYF. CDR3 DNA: TGTGCCATCAGTGAGTTAGGCCCACTCCCCCCCCACGAGCAGTACTTC.

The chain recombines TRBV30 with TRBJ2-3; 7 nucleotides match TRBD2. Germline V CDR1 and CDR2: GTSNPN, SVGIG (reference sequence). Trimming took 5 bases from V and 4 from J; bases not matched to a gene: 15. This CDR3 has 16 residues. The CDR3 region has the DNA TGTGCCTGGGGGGCCTCAGCGGGATTTGGTGCAGATACGCAGTATTTT. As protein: CAWGASAGFGADTQYF.

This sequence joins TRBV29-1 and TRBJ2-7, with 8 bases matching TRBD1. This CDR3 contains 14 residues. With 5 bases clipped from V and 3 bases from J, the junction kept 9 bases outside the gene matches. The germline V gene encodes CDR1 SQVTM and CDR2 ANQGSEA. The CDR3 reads CSVTSDRGIYEQYF. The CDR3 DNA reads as TGCAGCGTTACTTCCGACAGGGGTATCTACGAGCAGTACTTC.

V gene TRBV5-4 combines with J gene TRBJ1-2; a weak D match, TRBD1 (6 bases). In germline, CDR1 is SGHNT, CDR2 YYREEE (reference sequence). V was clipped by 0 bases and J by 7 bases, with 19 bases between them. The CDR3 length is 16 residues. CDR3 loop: CASSLAPAGTYGGYTF. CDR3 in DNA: TGTGCCAGCAGCTTGGCTCCCGCAGGGACATACGGTGGCTACACCTTC. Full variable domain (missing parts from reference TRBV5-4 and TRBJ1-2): ETGVTQSPTHLIKTRGQQVTLRCSSQSGHNTVSWYQQALGQGPQFIFQYYREEENGRGNFPPRFSGLQFPNYSSELNVNALELDDSALYLCASSLAPAGTYGGYTFGSGTRLTVV.

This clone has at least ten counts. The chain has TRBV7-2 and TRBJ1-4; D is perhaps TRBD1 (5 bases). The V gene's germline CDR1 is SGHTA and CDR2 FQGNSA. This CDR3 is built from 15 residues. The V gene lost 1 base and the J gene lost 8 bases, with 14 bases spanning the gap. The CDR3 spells CASSLGGAGWEKLFF. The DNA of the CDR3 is TGTGCCAGCAGCTTAGGAGGAGCAGGGTGGGAAAAACTGTTTTTT.

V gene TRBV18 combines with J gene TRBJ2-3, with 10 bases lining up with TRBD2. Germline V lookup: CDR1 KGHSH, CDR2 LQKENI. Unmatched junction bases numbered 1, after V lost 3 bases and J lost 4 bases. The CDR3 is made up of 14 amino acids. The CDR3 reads CASSPSGRADTQYF. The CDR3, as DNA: TGTGCCAGCTCACCGAGCGGGAGGGCAGATACGCAGTATTTT. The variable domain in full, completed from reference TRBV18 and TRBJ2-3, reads NAGVMQNPRHLVRRRGQEARLRCSPMKGHSHVYWYRQLPEEGLKFMVYLQKENIIDESGMPKERFSAEFPKEGPSILRIQQVVRGDSAAYFCASSPSGRADTQYFGPGTRLTVL.

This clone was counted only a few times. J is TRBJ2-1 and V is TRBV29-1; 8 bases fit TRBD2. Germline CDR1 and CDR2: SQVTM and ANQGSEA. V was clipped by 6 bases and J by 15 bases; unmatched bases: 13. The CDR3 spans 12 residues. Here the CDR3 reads CSVAGKGLGLFF. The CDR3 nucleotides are TGCAGCGTGGCCGGGAAGGGACTAGGTCTGTTCTTC.

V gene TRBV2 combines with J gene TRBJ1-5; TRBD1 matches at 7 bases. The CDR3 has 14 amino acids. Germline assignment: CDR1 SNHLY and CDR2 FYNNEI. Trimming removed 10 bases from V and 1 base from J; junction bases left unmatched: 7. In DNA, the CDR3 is TGTGCCACCTCCGCACAGGGGAGCAATCAGCCCCAGCATTTT. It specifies CATSAQGSNQPQHF.